This is a list of T cell receptor beta chains from one sample in a study of T cells in Graves' hyperthyroidism and ophthalmopathy. TCRdb independently ran MiXCR on the multiplex PCR reads; one entry per CDR3 protein. The sample has around 700,000 distinct CDR3 sequences, over 35% seen once. The sequenced material came from blood. The receptors derive from a middle-aged woman with Graves' hyperthyroidism. Both conserved end residues are part of each CDR3.

len	v_gene	j_gene	CDR3aa
13	TRBV7-2	TRBJ2-5	CASSQVDRQTQYF
19	TRBV7-2	TRBJ2-5	CASRDNRAGGDFGFGTQYF
15	TRBV12-3/TRBV12-4	TRBJ2-7	CASSRGARGHYEQYF
17	TRBV19	TRBJ1-4	CASSFGQGRATNEKLFF
13	TRBV7-9	TRBJ2-2	CASSSLGTGELFF
10	TRBV6-6	TRBJ2-7	CASHGSEQYF
17	TRBV5-1	TRBJ1-3	CASSTSTGLFGGNTIYF
14	TRBV12-5	TRBJ1-1	CASGRVPGGTEAFF
18	TRBV7-9	TRBJ1-1	CASSPEGYRAGWNTEAFF
14	TRBV7-2	TRBJ2-7	CASSWVEGHYEQYF
11	TRBV19	TRBJ1-1	CATAGGTEAFF
15	TRBV7-9	TRBJ2-1	CASSPAGGSYNEQFF
14	TRBV6-6	TRBJ1-2	CASRFGPTNYGYTF
14	TRBV5-1	TRBJ2-2	CASSTDRVTGELFF
15	TRBV7-2	TRBJ2-7	CASSQVAGDSYEQYF
13	TRBV15	TRBJ2-7	CATSRVLGYEQYF
15	TRBV4-3	TRBJ1-1	CASSQAGQRETEAFF
14	TRBV19	TRBJ1-2	CVSNLRAGVYGYTF
13	TRBV6-5	TRBJ1-1	CASKGGAVTEAFF
14	TRBV5-4	TRBJ1-5	CASSPGQERQPQHF
16	TRBV12-3/TRBV12-4	TRBJ2-5	CASSQAAASGGETQYF
11	TRBV7-2	TRBJ1-5	CASSFQETQHF
16	TRBV12-3/TRBV12-4	TRBJ1-1	CASSFLGWMIGTEAFF
13	TRBV12-3/TRBV12-4	TRBJ2-7	CASRQGSSYQQYF
11	TRBV7-2	TRBJ1-1	CVSSPHSMAFF
15	TRBV12-3/TRBV12-4	TRBJ1-2	CASGRQGKANYGYTF
12	TRBV7-2	TRBJ1-2	CASSWQGDGYTF
17	TRBV5-8	TRBJ1-1	CASSLVGQGAVDTEAFF
13	TRBV20-1	TRBJ2-5	CSARDSDWETQYF
14	TRBV7-9	TRBJ1-6	CASSFLQGNSPLHF
19	TRBV29-1	TRBJ2-5	CSVGDWGERSSGSLGTQYF
13	TRBV10-3	TRBJ1-2	CAISHDGTYGYTF
19	TRBV7-9	TRBJ2-5	CASSVLPELAENYQETQYF
13	TRBV2	TRBJ1-2	CASSSGGFYGYTF
15	TRBV7-2	TRBJ1-5	CASSRDLNSNQPQHF
15	TRBV19	TRBJ2-7	CASSMSFQSAYEQYF
14	TRBV12-3/TRBV12-4	TRBJ1-2	CASSFGTGVVGYTF
13	TRBV29-1	TRBJ1-4	CSAQTGLNEKLFF
18	TRBV3-1	TRBJ1-2	CASSQVRGQASWVRGYTF
13	TRBV12-3/TRBV12-4	TRBJ1-2	CASRDSSNYGYTF
13	TRBV7-2	TRBJ1-2	CASSSQGGQGYTF
16	TRBV28	TRBJ2-7	CASSLSPGTIESSTTF
15	TRBV6-6	TRBJ1-3	CASSLSRDTGNTIYF
12	TRBV11-2	TRBJ1-1	CASSLRGQKAFF
13	TRBV20-1	TRBJ2-5	CSAHNLPGKTQYF
13	TRBV5-1	TRBJ1-1	CASSLVRQQEAFF
15	TRBV7-2	TRBJ2-5	CASSPTGGIQETQYF
14	TRBV29-1	TRBJ1-4	CSVDDGGASEKLFF
16	TRBV12-3/TRBV12-4	TRBJ1-4	CASSPPGDRKNEKLFF
13	TRBV7-2	NA	CASSLVGGGEQFF
15	TRBV9	TRBJ1-4	CASSPGGGTNEKLFF
14	TRBV7-2	TRBJ2-2	CASSLEGYTGELFF
16	TRBV20-1	TRBJ2-2	CSARVSGLTNTGELFF